Listed here are 17 T cell receptor beta chains from one sample, sequenced in a study of vaccination effects on CD4 cells after COVID-19. Only in-frame clones appear in the TCRdb table, and some are missing; sequencing was by immunoSEQ multiplex PCR. The table includes about 26,000 clones, around three quarters detected once. These receptors' antigens are unknown. ViraFEST used viral peptide pools to expand antigen-specific CD4+ T cells before sequencing. After more than 8 days in culture, the CD4+ T cells were isolated. PCR confirmed that the person was infected with SARS-CoV-2 between March and December 2020. Sequences were derived from CD4+ T cells from PBMCs cultured with HCoV-NL63 spike peptides, sampled before COVID-19 vaccination. These receptors all stem from a human donor who had a prior SARS-CoV-2 infection.

This rearrangement joins TRBV3-1 (or the pseudogene TRBV3-2) to TRBJ1-1, with D tentatively TRBD1 (5 bases). Germline CDR1 reads LGHDT; CDR2 reads YNNKEL (reference sequence). Trimming removed 3 bases from V and 1 base from J, with 9 bases in between. CDR3 length equals 14 residues. CDR3: CASSQAGQNTEAFF. The CDR3 DNA reads TGTGCCAGCAGCCAGGCAGGGCAGAACACTGAAGCTTTCTTT.

The chain employs TRBV19 and TRBJ1-3; D is ambiguous. The germline V gene has CDR1 LNHDA and CDR2 SQIVND (reference sequence). The CDR3 is 16 residues long. V was shortened by 3 bases and J by 4 bases, with 16 bases between the two germline ends. The CDR3 region is CASSILVGVVGNTIYF. The DNA of the CDR3 is TGTGCCAGTAGTATTTTGGTCGGGGTGGTCGGAAACACCATATATTTT.

The chain has TRBV5-1 and TRBJ1-5; D is uncertain. There are 15 residues in the CDR3. The V gene's germline CDR1 is SGHRS and CDR2 YFSETQ. The ends were cut back, 2 bases at V and 4 bases at J, with 13 bases in the middle. CDR3 in DNA: TGCGCCAGCAGCTTCGCGGGCCTGCGGAATCAGCCCCAGCATTTT. Translation: CASSFAGLRNQPQHF. Based on the CDR3 plus reference TRBV5-1 and TRBJ1-5, the full variable domain is KAGVTQTPRYLIKTRGQQVTLSCSPISGHRSVSWYQQTPGQGLQFLFEYFSETQRNKGNFPGRFSGRQFSNSRSEMNVSTLELGDSALYLCASSFAGLRNQPQHFGDGTRLSIL.

The V and J genes are TRBV5-4 and TRBJ2-7, with 7 nucleotides matching TRBD1. The CDR3 length is 13 residues. The trim removed 4 bases at V and 2 bases at J, leaving 3 bases unmatched. Germline CDR1 SGHNT, CDR2 YYREEE (reference sequence). The CDR3 region is CASSPGTAYEQYF. The DNA for the CDR3 is TGTGCCAGCAGCCCCGGGACAGCCTACGAGCAGTACTTC.

The chain recombines TRBV4-2 with TRBJ2-3; tentative D call: TRBD2 (7 bases). CDR1 and CDR2 from the germline V gene are LGHNA and YNFKEQ. Trimming left V 0 bases short and J 2 bases short, with 15 bases between. The CDR3 covers 17 residues. CDR3 in amino acids: CASSQESRGANTDTQYF. The DNA for the CDR3 is TGTGCCAGCAGCCAAGAGTCCCGGGGGGCAAACACAGATACGCAGTATTTT.

In this sample, this clone turned up once. This chain links TRBV2 with TRBJ2-7, with D perhaps matching TRBD1 or TRBD2 (5 bases each). The CDR3 consists of 15 residues. CDR1 is SNHLY and CDR2 is FYNNEI in the germline V gene. With 2 bases removed from V and 1 base from J, the gap between germline ends came to 12 bases. CDR3: CASSESSGRSYEQYF. The CDR3 DNA is TGTGCCAGCAGTGAATCTTCAGGGAGATCCTACGAGCAGTACTTC.

The chain combines TRBV6-5 with TRBJ1-2, with a tentative D call TRBD1 (5 bases). V was shortened by 7 bases and J by 3 bases, with 15 bases between the two germline ends. Germline CDR1 and CDR2: MNHEY and SVGAGI. The CDR3 runs to 14 residues. Here the CDR3 DNA reads TGTGCCAGCACCGCCGGGGGAGTGTACTATGGCTACACCTTC. This sequence encodes CASTAGGVYYGYTF.

The V and J genes are TRBV6-5 and TRBJ2-5; 8 positions agree with TRBD1. CDR3 length: 15 amino acids. J gave up 2 bases and V 6 bases, and 8 bases lay outside the gene matches. CDR1 and CDR2 (germline): MNHEY, SVGAGI. CDR3 sequence reads: CASRRQGQAQETQYF. CDR3 DNA sequence: TGTGCCAGCAGACGACAGGGGCAAGCACAAGAGACCCAGTACTTC.

The genes are TRBV11-1 and TRBJ2-5, with 7 bases aligning to TRBD2. Germline CDR1 SGHAT, CDR2 FQDESV (reference sequence). Trimming at V came to 3 bases and at J to 5 bases, leaving 3 bases not matched to a gene. The CDR3 covers 13 residues. The CDR3 nucleotides read TGTGCCAGCAGCTTCGGGGGGAAGGAGACCCAGTACTTC. Translation gives CASSFGGKETQYF.

The DNA of the CDR3 is TGTGCCAGCAGCTTAGTGGCCCTGACAGGGACCCAGTACTTC. Translation gives CASSLVALTGTQYF. This rearrangement joins TRBV13 to TRBJ2-5; TRBD1 is a possible D gene (6 bases). The CDR3 totals 14 residues. The germline V gene has CDR1 PRHDT and CDR2 FYEKMQ (reference sequence). Trimming left V 1 base short and J 7 bases short, with 13 bases between. Based on the CDR3 plus reference TRBV13 and TRBJ2-5, the full variable domain is AAGVIQSPRHLIKEKRETATLKCYPIPRHDTVYWYQQGPGQDPQFLISFYEKMQSDKGSIPDRFSAQQFSDYHSELNMSSLELGDSALYFCASSLVALTGTQYFGPGTRLLVL.

This clone appeared a single time. This chain joins TRBV5-1 and TRBJ2-4; D is unresolved. V was pared by 2 bases and J by 0 bases, with 15 bases between. This CDR3 is 17 amino acids long. The germline V gene has CDR1 SGHRS and CDR2 YFSETQ. CDR3 in amino acids: CASSFLPLRLAKNIQYF. Here the CDR3 DNA reads TGCGCCAGCAGCTTTTTACCGTTGCGGTTAGCCAAAAACATTCAGTACTTC. The whole variable domain, remainder taken from reference TRBV5-1 and TRBJ2-4, is KAGVTQTPRYLIKTRGQQVTLSCSPISGHRSVSWYQQTPGQGLQFLFEYFSETQRNKGNFPGRFSGRQFSNSRSEMNVSTLELGDSALYLCASSFLPLRLAKNIQYFGAGTRLSVL.

The J gene is TRBJ1-5, the V gene TRBV6-5; no reliable D call. This CDR3 is built from 14 residues. Germline values: CDR1 MNHEY, CDR2 SVGAGI. The V and J ends lost 7 bases and 0 bases respectively, with 10 bases between them. Here the CDR3 reads CASIGVNSNQPQHF. DNA for the CDR3: TGTGCCAGCATTGGGGTAAATAGCAATCAGCCCCAGCATTTT.

The chain combines TRBV15 with TRBJ2-7, with D maybe TRBD1 (5 bases). CDR1 is LNHNV, CDR2 YYDKDF, per germline (reference sequence). Trimming took off 0 bases at V and 6 bases at J, with 18 bases between the two ends. The CDR3 spans 16 residues. The CDR3 sequence is CATSRDRVLERGEQYF. CDR3 coding DNA: TGTGCCACCAGCAGAGATAGGGTACTCGAAAGGGGCGAGCAGTACTTC.

The gene calls are TRBV5-8 and TRBJ2-3, with 11 nucleotides matching TRBD2. This CDR3 has 15 amino acids. CDR1 is SGHTS, CDR2 YDEGEE, per germline. Trimming at V came to 3 bases and at J to 3 bases, leaving 3 bases not matched to a gene. CDR3 nucleotide sequence: TGTGCCAGCAGCTCCGGGACTAGCGGTACAGATACGCAGTATTTT. Amino acid sequence: CASSSGTSGTDTQYF.

In nucleotides, the CDR3 is TGTGCCAGCAGTAAGACAGCCCCGGACCTCTATGGCTACACCTTC. It yields the protein CASSKTAPDLYGYTF. The chain is built from TRBV6-5 and TRBJ1-2, with D possibly being TRBD1 (5 bases). Per germline, CDR1 MNHEY and CDR2 SVGAGI. V dropped 5 bases and J dropped 4 bases, with 17 bases sitting between them. The CDR3 runs 15 residues.

The V call is TRBV7-2, the J call TRBJ2-7; the match to TRBD1 covers 8 bases. From germline, CDR1 is SGHTA and CDR2 FQGNSA. The V gene end was trimmed by 3 bases and the J gene end by 2 bases; junction bases not matched to a gene: 3. CDR3 size: 14 residues. The CDR3 sequence: CASSFRTGPYEQYF. For the CDR3, the DNA is TGTGCCAGCAGCTTCCGGACAGGGCCCTACGAGCAGTACTTC.

The genes are TRBV2 and TRBJ1-5, with 7 bases aligning to TRBD1. The CDR3 contains 14 residues. J lost 7 bases, V lost 6 bases, and 9 bases had no gene match. The V gene's germline CDR1 is SNHLY and CDR2 FYNNEI. CDR3 region: CASRSGQFWQPQHF. DNA for the CDR3: TGTGCCAGCAGGTCGGGACAGTTCTGGCAGCCCCAGCATTTT.